This T cell receptor beta chain was documented in a study of blood T cell repertoires in COVID-19. Only one count was recorded for this clone. Per the study methods: Researchers report that nucleated cell counts were estimated from reference gene primer amplification. Sequenced by immunoSEQ multiplex PCR; TCRdb stores in-frame clones only, minus some. V, J and clone size were drawn from that table, and D and trimming were deduced from the DNA. Here the sample spans about 270,000 clones, around 81% being singletons. The specimen sequenced was peripheral blood. This TCR derives from a woman aged 60-75 years with active or convalescent COVID-19.

Here the CDR3 DNA reads TGCGCCAGCAGCTTGGAGGGAGGGACCTACGAGCAGTACTTC. The encoded protein is CASSLEGGTYEQYF. The rearrangement uses TRBV5-1 and TRBJ2-7, with TRBD2 matching over 7 bases. The CDR3 extends over 14 amino acids. The V gene's germline CDR1 is SGHRS and CDR2 YFSETQ. J gave up 2 bases and V 0 bases, and 2 bases lay outside the gene matches.